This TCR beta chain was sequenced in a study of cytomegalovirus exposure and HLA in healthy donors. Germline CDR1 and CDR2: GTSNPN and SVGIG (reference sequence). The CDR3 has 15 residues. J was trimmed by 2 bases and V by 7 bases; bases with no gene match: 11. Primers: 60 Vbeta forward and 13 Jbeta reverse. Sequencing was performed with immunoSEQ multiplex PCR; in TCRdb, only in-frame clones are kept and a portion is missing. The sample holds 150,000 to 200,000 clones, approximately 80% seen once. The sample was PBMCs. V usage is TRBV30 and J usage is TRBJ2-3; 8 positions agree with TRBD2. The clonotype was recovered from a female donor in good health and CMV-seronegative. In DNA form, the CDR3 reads TGTGCCTCTGGGCCGGGACTAGGGCTCACAGATACGCAGTATTTT. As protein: CASGPGLGLTDTQYF.